Below are 17 T cell receptor beta chains sequenced from a single sample in a study of blood T cell repertoires in COVID-19. The data were produced by immunoSEQ multiplex PCR, yet TCRdb's version contains in-frame clones alone and is incomplete. This table has under 400,000 clones, 88% appearing once. The source material was PBMCs or T cells enriched from blood (not recorded which). These receptors came from a woman in her twenties or thirties who had been exposed to COVID-19.

The chain carries TRBV14 and TRBJ2-1; TRBD2 agrees at 7 bases. V shed 4 bases and J 2 bases; nucleotides not matched to a gene: 8. The length of the CDR3 is 16 residues. The germline V gene has CDR1 SGHDN and CDR2 FVKESK. The CDR3, as DNA: TGTGCCAGCAGCCGAGATTTAAGCGGGGCCTACAATGAGCAGTTCTTC. Amino acids: CASSRDLSGAYNEQFF.

The J gene is TRBJ1-2, the V gene TRBV9; a possible D gene is TRBD1 (5 bases). Trimming shortened V by 0 bases and J by 1 base, and 13 bases separated the two germline ends. CDR1 and CDR2 (germline): SGDLS, YYNGEE. The length of the CDR3 is 16 residues. For the CDR3, the DNA is TGTGCCAGCAGCGTAGACCGGGGGACCCGTAACTATGGCTACACCTTC. Translation: CASSVDRGTRNYGYTF.

This chain links TRBV23-1 with TRBJ2-7; 9 positions agree with TRBD1. TRBV23-1 belongs to the ORF category, with a function that is uncertain. V dropped 4 bases and J dropped 5; count of bases not matched to a gene: 12. The CDR3 covers 16 residues. As DNA, the CDR3 is TGCGCCAGCAGTCCCCTATGTGACAGGGGGTTCCACGAGCAGTACTTC. Amino acids: CASSPLCDRGFHEQYF.

This chain uses TRBV28 with TRBJ2-1; 9 bases line up with TRBD2. Trimming removed 4 bases from V and 4 bases from J; junction bases left unmatched: 17. CDR1 MDHEN and CDR2 SYDVKM come from the germline V gene. The CDR3 contains 19 residues. CDR3 in amino acids: CASSSSPSGTSRIYNEQFF. CDR3 in DNA: TGTGCCAGCAGTTCCAGCCCTAGCGGGACGTCTAGGATTTACAATGAGCAGTTCTTC.

The chain couples TRBV28 to TRBJ2-3, with 12 bases that match TRBD2. The CDR3 runs to 13 residues. V shed 6 bases, J shed 9 bases, and the junction held 4 bases outside the gene matches. The germline V gene has CDR1 MDHEN and CDR2 SYDVKM. The CDR3 region is CASSSTSGRTQYF. CDR3 DNA: TGTGCCAGCAGCTCAACTAGCGGGAGGACGCAGTATTTT.

V is TRBV7-8 and J is TRBJ1-2; D remains unclear. V was trimmed by 0 bases and J by 8 bases, leaving 13 bases between them. The CDR3 contains 14 residues. Germline V gene data show CDR1 as SGHVS and CDR2 as FQNEAQ. Here the CDR3 reads CASSLAPGASGYTF. CDR3 DNA: TGTGCCAGCAGCTTAGCCCCGGGAGCCAGCGGCTACACCTTC.

The J gene is TRBJ1-2, the V gene TRBV9, with 9 bases aligning to TRBD1. The CDR3 runs 15 residues. Trimming removed 3 bases from V and 5 bases from J; junction bases left unmatched: 8. Germline V gene data show CDR1 as SGDLS and CDR2 as YYNGEE. The CDR3 nucleotides are TGTGCCAGCAGCGATTCGGACAGGGGCCTTTATGGCTACACCTTC. This encodes CASSDSDRGLYGYTF.

The chain combines TRBV29-1 with TRBJ1-2; D gene ambiguous. The CDR3 totals 11 residues. Trimming removed 4 bases from V and 8 bases from J, with 11 bases in between. Germline CDR1 reads SQVTM; CDR2 reads ANQGSEA. The CDR3 coding sequence is TGCAGCGTTGGCGGGATGGGGGGCTACACCTTC. Translation gives CSVGGMGGYTF.

The genes are TRBV21-1 and TRBJ2-3; TRBD2, the D gene given by the table, was not confirmed from the DNA. TRBV21-1 is a pseudogene segment. The CDR3 consists of 14 residues. DNA for the CDR3: TGTGCCAGCATTAGCGGGGGTCTCGAATATACGCAGTATTTT. Its protein is CASISGGLEYTQYF.

Notes on this clone: The same CDR3 can be traced to other DNA sequences in this sample. This rearrangement joins TRBV5-1 to TRBJ1-6; D is perhaps TRBD1 (6 bases). V lost 4 bases, J lost 7 bases, and 9 bases lay in between. Germline loops: CDR1 SGHRS, CDR2 YFSETQ. This CDR3 has 13 residues. CDR3: CASSLGQNSPLHF. CDR3 sequence (DNA): TGCGCCAGCAGCCTTGGACAGAATTCACCCCTCCACTTT. Together with reference TRBV5-1 and TRBJ1-6, the CDR3 gives the full variable domain: KAGVTQTPRYLIKTRGQQVTLSCSPISGHRSVSWYQQTPGQGLQFLFEYFSETQRNKGNFPGRFSGRQFSNSRSEMNVSTLELGDSALYLCASSLGQNSPLHFGNGTRLTVT.

The V and J genes are TRBV11-2 and TRBJ1-2; D might be TRBD1 (6 bases). CDR1 is SGHAT and CDR2 is FQNNGV in the germline V gene. The V gene lost 5 bases and the J gene lost 2 bases, with 18 bases spanning the gap. This CDR3 is 16 amino acids long. CDR3 region: CASSPGRGSVNYGYTF. The CDR3 DNA is TGTGCCAGCAGCCCGGGCAGGGGCTCCGTCAACTATGGCTACACCTTC.

The J gene is TRBJ1-2, the V gene TRBV3-1 (or the pseudogene TRBV3-2); TRBD1 is a possible D gene (5 bases). CDR1 and CDR2 from the germline V gene are LGHDT and YNNKEL (reference sequence). The V end was cut by 0 bases, the J end by 2 bases, with 13 bases between. This CDR3 region has 16 residues. This CDR3 reads CASSQDEWGVNYGYTF. The CDR3 DNA follows: TGTGCCAGCAGCCAAGATGAGTGGGGGGTCAACTATGGCTACACCTTC.

The chain recombines TRBV5-6 with TRBJ2-4, with unresolved D. The germline V gene encodes CDR1 SGHDT and CDR2 YYEEEE. V lost 0 bases and J lost 4, with 14 bases in between. This CDR3 is built from 16 residues. CDR3 region: CASSLAQIVPKNIQYF. CDR3 bases: TGTGCCAGCAGCTTGGCGCAAATAGTACCGAAAAACATTCAGTACTTC.

The chain recombines TRBV27 with TRBJ2-1; no clear D gene. V lost 2 bases and J 10 bases, leaving 6 bases between the germline ends. This CDR3 is 11 amino acids long. Germline V gene data show CDR1 as MNHEY and CDR2 as SMNVEV (reference sequence). DNA for the CDR3: TGTGCCAGCAGTTTACGCAGGGAGCAGTTCTTC. It yields the protein CASSLRREQFF.

This chain links TRBV6-5 with TRBJ2-2, with 8 bases aligning to TRBD2. This CDR3 has 15 amino acids. With 1 base clipped from V and 4 bases from J, the junction kept 2 bases outside the gene matches. CDR1 is MNHEY, CDR2 SVGAGI, per germline. CDR3 loop: CASSYFGLATGELFF. The DNA for the CDR3 is TGTGCCAGCAGTTACTTTGGACTAGCCACCGGGGAGCTGTTTTTT.

The CDR3 nucleotides are TGTGCCAGCAGGAGTAGTGAGACAGGGAGGGGCTACACCTTC. This codes for CASRSSETGRGYTF. The chain recombines TRBV2 with TRBJ1-2; 7 positions agree with TRBD1. Per the germline V gene, CDR1 is SNHLY and CDR2 is FYNNEI. The CDR3 loop spans 14 amino acids. V was clipped by 6 bases and J by 8 bases; unmatched bases: 12.

The gene calls are TRBV2 and TRBJ1-1, with a weak D call TRBD1 (6 bases). Looked up from germline, CDR1 is SNHLY and CDR2 is FYNNEI. V was pared by 9 bases and J by 0 bases, with 11 bases between. The CDR3 loop spans 13 amino acids. The CDR3 DNA follows: TGTGCCAGACAAACAGGGCTGAACACTGAAGCTTTCTTT. It encodes CARQTGLNTEAFF.